What follows are 19 T cell receptor beta chains derived from one specimen sequenced in a study of kidney transplant recipient with SARS-CoV-2 infection. TCRdb itself ran the reads through MiXCR, one entry per CDR3 protein. This table has 200,000 to 300,000 distinct CDR3 sequences, 29% appearing once. Sequenced here: a blood sample, sampled at baseline and on day 111 from a kidney transplant recipient. All receptors derive from a male patient aged 25 to 39 who had COVID-19 and was a kidney transplant recipient. Some T cells may be supplied by the graft donor.

This clonotype occurred many times. The chain has TRBV7-9 and TRBJ1-2, with TRBD1 identical over 8 bases. V shed 7 bases, J shed 3 bases, and the junction held 10 bases outside the gene matches. CDR1 is SEHNR and CDR2 is FQNEAQ in the germline V gene (reference sequence). This CDR3 is built from 15 residues. DNA for the CDR3: TGTGCCAGCACCCTTCCTCAGGACAGGGACTATGGCTACACCTTC. It yields the protein CASTLPQDRDYGYTF. The full variable domain, completed using reference TRBV7-9 and TRBJ1-2, is DTGVSQNPRHKITKRGQNVTFRCDPISEHNRLYWYRQTLGQGPEFLTYFQNEAQLEKSRLLSDRFSAERPKGSFSTLEIQRTEQGDSAMYLCASTLPQDRDYGYTFGSGTRLTVV.

This clonotype was seen ten or more times. The gene calls are TRBV7-9 and TRBJ1-3; D is ambiguous. The CDR3 contains 14 residues. CDR1 and CDR2 (germline): SEHNR, FQNEAQ (reference sequence). V lost 3 bases to trimming and J lost 0 bases, with 6 bases between them. Here the CDR3 reads CASSLAVSGNTIYF. Here the CDR3 DNA reads TGTGCCAGCAGCTTGGCAGTCTCTGGAAACACCATATATTTT.

The count of this clonotype is one. Sequence at one end of the junction differs from germline and may be a read error. The chain employs TRBV25-1 and TRBJ2-2; possibly TRBD1 or TRBD2 for D (5 bases each). CDR1 MGHDK and CDR2 SYGVNS come from the germline V gene. The CDR3 contains 13 residues. CDR3 bases: TGTGAAAGAAGCCAGGGAAACAACGGGGAGATGTTTTTT. Translation gives CERSQGNNGEMFF.

This clonotype was recorded many times. The rearrangement joins TRBV27 to TRBJ1-3; D gene unclear. The CDR3 has 15 amino acids. The germline gives CDR1 MNHEY, CDR2 SMNVEV (reference sequence). V shed 4 bases and J shed 1 base, with 11 bases lying between them. DNA of the CDR3: TGTGCCAGCAGTTCCCTCGGGTCTTCTGGAAACACCATATATTTT. Translating gives CASSSLGSSGNTIYF.

In the case of this clonotype: With a much larger clone just one base away, this may be a read error. V usage is TRBV21-1 and J usage is TRBJ2-7. TRBV21-1 is an annotated pseudogene. The CDR3 has 17 residues. DNA for the CDR3: TGTGCCAGCAGCAAAGGGGCAAAGGTGGCAGATTCCTACGGGCAGTACTTC. It yields the protein CASSKGAKVADSYGQYF.

As to this clonotype: No conserved phenylalanine or tryptophan ends this CDR3, so it is likely a read error. This chain connects TRBV9 to TRBJ1-2, with a possible D match to TRBD1 (6 bases). The CDR3 consists of 13 residues. Germline V gene sequence: CDR1 SGDLS, CDR2 YYNGEE. CDR3 amino acids: CASGVQGDYGYTL. CDR3 nucleotides: TGTGCCAGCGGCGTACAGGGAGACTATGGCTACACCCTC.

This clonotype was observed many times. The V call is TRBV10-3, the J call TRBJ2-7, with TRBD2 matching over 11 bases. CDR1 ENHRY and CDR2 SYGVKD come from the germline V gene. This CDR3 spans 14 amino acids. V lost 4 bases, J lost 3 bases, and 2 bases stayed unmatched. The CDR3 sequence is CAISAGLAGYEQYF. As DNA, the CDR3 is TGTGCCATCAGTGCTGGACTAGCGGGCTACGAGCAGTACTTC.

For this clonotype: A read error may be the cause here, since a much bigger clone is one base away. CDR3 sequence (DNA): TGTGCCACTACAAGCGGGACCCCCGGGGAGCTGTCTTTT. It codes for CATTSGTPGELSF. The chain recombines TRBV6-6 with TRBJ2-2, with 7 positions matching TRBD2. The CDR3 covers 13 residues. The germline gives CDR1 MNHNY, CDR2 SVGAGI (reference sequence).

This clonotype was found a few times. V is TRBV18 and J is TRBJ1-2; D is possibly TRBD1 (6 bases). This CDR3 has 17 residues. The V gene lost 2 bases and the J gene lost 1 base, with 17 bases spanning the gap. CDR1 is KGHSH and CDR2 is LQKENI in the germline V gene. The CDR3 sequence is CASSPNTGQLNNYGYTF. The CDR3 nucleotides are TGTGCCAGCTCACCAAATACGGGACAACTTAATAACTATGGCTACACCTTC. Looking up the rest from reference TRBV18 and TRBJ1-2 gives the full variable domain: NAGVMQNPRHLVRRRGQEARLRCSPMKGHSHVYWYRQLPEEGLKFMVYLQKENIIDESGMPKERFSAEFPKEGPSILRIQQVVRGDSAAYFCASSPNTGQLNNYGYTFGSGTRLTVV.

In this sample, this clonotype turned up many times. This chain uses TRBV10-1 with TRBJ2-1; TRBD2 is a possible D gene (5 bases). V was cut by 2 bases and J by 0 bases, with 5 bases left in between. This CDR3 is 14 amino acids long. Germline V CDR1 and CDR2: WNHNN, SYGVQD (reference sequence). The CDR3 DNA is TGCGCCAGCAGTGAGGGGAGCTCCTACAATGAGCAGTTCTTC. It yields the protein CASSEGSSYNEQFF.

This clonotype was seen a handful of times. V gene TRBV6-1 combines with J gene TRBJ1-1; D remains unclear. CDR3 length: 13 residues. Per germline, CDR1 MNHNS and CDR2 SASEGT. V gave up 0 bases and J gave up 5 bases, with 7 bases separating them. The chain's CDR3 is CASSEAVETEAFF. CDR3 in DNA: TGTGCCAGCAGTGAAGCGGTCGAGACTGAAGCTTTCTTT.

In regard to this clonotype: A much more abundant neighbour one base away suggests this may be a read error. The V gene is TRBV15, the J gene TRBJ1-4; 9 nucleotides match TRBD1. CDR3 length: 16 amino acids. The germline V gene has CDR1 LNHNV and CDR2 YYDKDF (reference sequence). The CDR3 DNA follows: TGTGCCACCAGCGAAAGAACCGGGACAGGGAATGAAAAACTGTCTTTT. Encoded protein: CATSERTGTGNEKLSF.

On this clonotype itself: One end of the junction does not line up with germline, which may come from a read error. The chain joins TRBV3-1 to TRBJ1-2; no definite D call. CDR1 and CDR2 (germline): LGHDT, YNNKEL (reference sequence). The CDR3 sequence is 17 residues long. The DNA of the CDR3 is TGTGCCAGCAGCTGGCCACTCACCCTTCGAAAGACCTATGGCCACACCTTC. It specifies CASSWPLTLRKTYGHTF.

The rearrangement links TRBV9 to TRBJ2-1; D is perhaps TRBD1 (6 bases). CDR1 SGDLS and CDR2 YYNGEE come from the germline V gene. The CDR3 runs to 17 residues. The V end lost 1 base, the J end lost 2 bases, and 16 bases lay between the germline ends. The CDR3 region is CASSVRGQGSAYNEQFF. The CDR3 nucleotides read TGTGCCAGCAGCGTAAGGGGTCAGGGGAGTGCCTACAATGAGCAGTTCTTC.

This clonotype has ten or more counts. The chain is built from TRBV30 and TRBJ2-1, with TRBD1 identical over 7 bases. J gave up 8 bases and V 8 bases, and 6 bases lay outside the gene matches. The germline V gene has CDR1 GTSNPN and CDR2 SVGIG (reference sequence). CDR3 length: 11 residues. CDR3 residues: CAGFTGDEQFF. The CDR3 DNA sequence: TGTGCCGGATTCACAGGGGATGAGCAGTTCTTC.

At least ten counts were recorded for this clonotype. The V and J genes are TRBV11-2 and TRBJ2-7; either TRBD1 or TRBD2 may fit D (7 bases each). This CDR3 is built from 16 residues. The ends were cut back, 1 base at V and 4 bases at J, with 17 bases in the middle. The V gene's germline CDR1 is SGHAT and CDR2 FQNNGV. The CDR3: CASSLVPGGGFYEQYF. CDR3 nucleotide sequence: TGTGCCAGCAGCTTAGTACCAGGGGGGGGGTTTTACGAGCAGTACTTC.

V and J are TRBV7-2 and TRBJ1-2; D unclear. This CDR3 has 17 amino acids. The germline CDR1 and CDR2 sequences are SGHTA and FQGNSA. V dropped 5 bases and J dropped 4 bases, with 23 bases sitting between them. The CDR3 protein is CASSRRARDAKTYGYTF. CDR3 bases: TGTGCCAGCAGCAGGCGAGCCAGAGACGCAAAGACCTATGGCTACACCTTC. The entire variable domain, with the rest obtained from reference TRBV7-2 and TRBJ1-2, is as follows: GAGVSQSPSNKVTEKGKDVELRCDPISGHTALYWYRQSLGQGLEFLIYFQGNSAPDKSGLPSDRFSAERTGGSVSTLTIQRTQQEDSAVYLCASSRRARDAKTYGYTFGSGTRLTVV.

This clonotype has ten or more counts. This chain uses TRBV6-5 with TRBJ2-2; D might be TRBD2 (6 bases). Germline-derived CDR1 and CDR2 are MNHEY and SVGAGI. V lost 4 bases and J lost 2, with 14 bases in between. This CDR3 comprises 16 residues. CDR3: CASSSTGSTNTGELFF. CDR3 in DNA: TGTGCCAGCAGTTCTACCGGGAGTACTAACACCGGGGAGCTGTTTTTT.

This clonotype was seen many times. V usage is TRBV12-3 or TRBV12-4 and J usage is TRBJ2-7; no firm D call. The CDR3 is 13 residues long. Trimming removed 2 bases from V and 0 bases from J, with 5 bases in between. DNA for the CDR3: TGTGCCAGCAGTTTACTAGTCTCCTACGAGCAGTACTTC. Translated: CASSLLVSYEQYF.